The rows below give T cell receptor beta chains drawn from one sample of a study of vaccination and CD4 T cells after COVID-19. No cognate antigen is known for these TCRs. Using its own MiXCR run on the PCR reads, TCRdb lists one record per CDR3 protein. The sample has roughly 15,000 distinct CDR3 sequences; under 80% are singletons. Sequences were obtained from CD4+ T cells from blood, cultured in vitro. These receptor sequences come from a human donor who had recovered from COVID-19. Both conserved end residues are trimmed from each CDR3.

TRBV27	TRBJ1-1	ASSQDGGVTEAF
TRBV30	TRBJ1-1	AWRHPGGAF
TRBV5-4	TRBJ2-5	ASSPGLGSEGTQY
TRBV7-9	TRBJ2-2	ASSWGAGTGELF
TRBV27	TRBJ2-1	ASSILPGRQF
TRBV14	TRBJ2-5	ASSQDISGTQY
TRBV6-4	TRBJ1-5	ASSSFKDQPQH
TRBV20-1	TRBJ2-7	SAHRDTYEQY
TRBV7-2	TRBJ1-2	ASSLEGDGGYT
TRBV12-3/TRBV12-4	TRBJ2-3	ASSPQNTLITDTQY
TRBV5-4	TRBJ1-2	ASSPDSLRGYT
TRBV7-9	TRBJ1-2	ASSFEQGYGYT
TRBV20-1	TRBJ2-5	SAVDRGGETQY
TRBV7-7	TRBJ2-5	ASSLAGETQY
TRBV7-2	TRBJ2-6	ASRRGGGANVLT
TRBV6-2/TRBV6-3	TRBJ1-3	ASTQGTGSGNTIY
TRBV19	TRBJ1-5	ASINGGDGQPQH
TRBV20-1	TRBJ1-1	SAKGTPEGTEAF